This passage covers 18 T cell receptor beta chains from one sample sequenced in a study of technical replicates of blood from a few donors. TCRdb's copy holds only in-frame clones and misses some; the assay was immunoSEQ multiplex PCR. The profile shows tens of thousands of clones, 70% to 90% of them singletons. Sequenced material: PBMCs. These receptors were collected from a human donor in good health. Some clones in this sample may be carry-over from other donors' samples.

The CDR3 spells CASSSGSGEQFF. DNA of the CDR3: TGTGCCAGCAGTAGCGGGAGTGGTGAGCAGTTCTTC. The rearrangement uses TRBV6-6 and TRBJ2-1; TRBD2 agrees at 8 bases. Germline-derived CDR1 and CDR2 are MNHNY and SVGAGI (reference sequence). This CDR3 is built from 12 residues. V lost 5 bases, J lost 9 bases, and 3 bases stayed unmatched.

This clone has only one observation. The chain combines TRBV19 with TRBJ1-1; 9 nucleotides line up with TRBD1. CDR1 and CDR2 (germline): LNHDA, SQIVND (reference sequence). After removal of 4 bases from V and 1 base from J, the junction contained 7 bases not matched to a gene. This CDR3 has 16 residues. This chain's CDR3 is CASSTRTGAQNTEAFF. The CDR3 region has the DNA TGTGCCAGTAGTACGAGGACAGGGGCGCAGAACACTGAAGCTTTCTTT. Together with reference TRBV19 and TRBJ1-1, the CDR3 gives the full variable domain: DGGITQSPKYLFRKEGQNVTLSCEQNLNHDAMYWYRQDPGQGLRLIYYSQIVNDFQKGDIAEGYSVSREKKESFPLTVTSAQKNPTAFYLCASSTRTGAQNTEAFFGQGTRLTVV.

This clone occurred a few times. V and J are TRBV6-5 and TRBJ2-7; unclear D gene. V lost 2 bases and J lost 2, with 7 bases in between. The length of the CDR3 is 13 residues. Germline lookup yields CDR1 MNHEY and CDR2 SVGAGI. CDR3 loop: CASSYNYAYEQYF. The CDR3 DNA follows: TGTGCCAGCAGTTACAACTATGCCTACGAGCAGTACTTC.

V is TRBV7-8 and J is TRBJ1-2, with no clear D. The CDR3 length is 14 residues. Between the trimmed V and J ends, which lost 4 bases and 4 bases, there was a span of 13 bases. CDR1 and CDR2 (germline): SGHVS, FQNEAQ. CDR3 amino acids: CASSSLIGRYGYTF. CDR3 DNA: TGTGCCAGCAGCTCGCTTATTGGGCGCTATGGCTACACCTTC. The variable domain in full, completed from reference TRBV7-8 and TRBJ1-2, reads GAGVSQSPRYKVAKRGQDVALRCDPISGHVSLFWYQQALGQGPEFLTYFQNEAQLDKSGLPSDRFFAERPEGSVSTLKIQRTQQEDSAVYLCASSSLIGRYGYTFGSGTRLTVV.

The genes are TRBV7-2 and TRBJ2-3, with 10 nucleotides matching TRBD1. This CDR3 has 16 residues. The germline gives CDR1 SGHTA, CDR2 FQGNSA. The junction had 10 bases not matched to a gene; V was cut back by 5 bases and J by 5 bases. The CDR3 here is CASSRKWDRGRDTQYF. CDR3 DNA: TGTGCCAGCAGCCGCAAGTGGGACAGGGGAAGAGATACGCAGTATTTT.

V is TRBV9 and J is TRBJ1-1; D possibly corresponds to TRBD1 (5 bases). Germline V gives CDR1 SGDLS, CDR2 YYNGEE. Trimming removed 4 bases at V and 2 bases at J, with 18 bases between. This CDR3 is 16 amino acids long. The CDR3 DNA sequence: TGTGCCAGCAGCCCGACCTCCGTCGGGGGAAACACTGAAGCTTTCTTT. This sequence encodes CASSPTSVGGNTEAFF.

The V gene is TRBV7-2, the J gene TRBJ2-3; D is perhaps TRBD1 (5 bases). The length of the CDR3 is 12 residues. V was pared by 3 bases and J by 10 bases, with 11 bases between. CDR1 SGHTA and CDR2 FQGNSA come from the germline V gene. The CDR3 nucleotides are TGTGCCAGCAGCTTTCTAACAGGATCGCAGTATTTT. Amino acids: CASSFLTGSQYF.

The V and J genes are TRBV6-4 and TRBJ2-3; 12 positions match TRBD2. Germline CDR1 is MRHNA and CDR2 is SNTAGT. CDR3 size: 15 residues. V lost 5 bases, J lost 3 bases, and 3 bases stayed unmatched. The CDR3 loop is CASSTTSGGTDTQYF. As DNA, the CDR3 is TGTGCCAGCAGTACTACTAGCGGGGGGACAGATACGCAGTATTTT.

CDR3 nucleotides: TGCGCCAGCAGCCAAGATCCTGGCAGCTCCTACGAGCAGTACTTC. This gives the protein CASSQDPGSSYEQYF. The V call is TRBV4-3, the J call TRBJ2-7; D call uncertain. V was pared by 0 bases and J by 0 bases, with 9 bases between. This CDR3 contains 15 residues. From germline, CDR1 is LGHNA and CDR2 YSLEER.

CDR3 region: CASSPVTGVNYGYTF. In DNA form, the CDR3 reads TGCGCCAGCAGCCCGGTTACAGGGGTAAACTATGGCTACACCTTC. The chain couples TRBV5-1 to TRBJ1-2; 7 bases are a match to TRBD1. This CDR3 contains 15 residues. Germline V CDR1 and CDR2: SGHRS, YFSETQ. V was pared by 4 bases and J by 2 bases, with 8 bases of the junction left unmatched.

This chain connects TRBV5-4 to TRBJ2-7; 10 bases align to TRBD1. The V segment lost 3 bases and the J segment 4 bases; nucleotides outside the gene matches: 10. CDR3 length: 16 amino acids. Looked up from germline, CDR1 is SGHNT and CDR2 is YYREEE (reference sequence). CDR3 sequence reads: CASSWSRGQGLYEQYF. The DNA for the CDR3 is TGTGCCAGCAGCTGGTCGCGGGGACAGGGGTTGTACGAGCAGTACTTC.

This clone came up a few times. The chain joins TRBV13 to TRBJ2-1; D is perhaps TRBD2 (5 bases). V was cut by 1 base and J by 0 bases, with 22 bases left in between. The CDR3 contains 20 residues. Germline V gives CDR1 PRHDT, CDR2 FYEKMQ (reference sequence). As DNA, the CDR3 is TGTGCCAGCAGCTTAGCCGGGATAACCTCAGAACTCTTCTCCTACAATGAGCAGTTCTTC. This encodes CASSLAGITSELFSYNEQFF. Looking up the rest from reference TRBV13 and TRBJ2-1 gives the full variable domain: AAGVIQSPRHLIKEKRETATLKCYPIPRHDTVYWYQQGPGQDPQFLISFYEKMQSDKGSIPDRFSAQQFSDYHSELNMSSLELGDSALYFCASSLAGITSELFSYNEQFFGPGTRLTVL.

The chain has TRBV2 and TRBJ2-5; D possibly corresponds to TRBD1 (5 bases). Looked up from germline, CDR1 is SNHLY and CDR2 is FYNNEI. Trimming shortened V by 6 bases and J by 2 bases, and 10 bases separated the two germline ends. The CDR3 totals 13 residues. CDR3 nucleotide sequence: TGTGCCAGCAGGCAGGGTGCACAAGAGACCCAGTACTTC. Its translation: CASRQGAQETQYF.

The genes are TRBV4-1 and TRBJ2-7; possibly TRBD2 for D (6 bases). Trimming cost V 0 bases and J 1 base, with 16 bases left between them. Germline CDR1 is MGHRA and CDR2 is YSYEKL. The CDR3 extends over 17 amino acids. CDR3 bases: TGCGCCAGCAGCCAAGAATTATGGAGGGAAACTTCCTACGAGCAGTACTTC. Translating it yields CASSQELWRETSYEQYF.

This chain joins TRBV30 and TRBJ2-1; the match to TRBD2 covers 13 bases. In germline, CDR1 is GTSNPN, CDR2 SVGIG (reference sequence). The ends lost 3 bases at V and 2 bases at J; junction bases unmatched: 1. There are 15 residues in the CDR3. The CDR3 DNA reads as TGTGCCTGGAGGGGGACTAGCGGGGCCTACAATGAGCAGTTCTTC. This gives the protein CAWRGTSGAYNEQFF. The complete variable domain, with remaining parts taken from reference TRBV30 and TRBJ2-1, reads SQTIHQWPATLVQPVGSPLSLECTVEGTSNPNLYWYRQAAGRGLQLLFYSVGIGQISSEVPQNLSASRPQDRQFILSSKKLLLSDSGFYLCAWRGTSGAYNEQFFGPGTRLTVL.

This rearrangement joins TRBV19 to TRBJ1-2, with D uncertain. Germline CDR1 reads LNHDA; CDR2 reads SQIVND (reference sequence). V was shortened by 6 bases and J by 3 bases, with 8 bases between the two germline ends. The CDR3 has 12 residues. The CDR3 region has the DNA TGTGCCAGTAGACGGGAATACTATGGCTACACCTTC. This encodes CASRREYYGYTF.

The CDR3, as DNA: TGCGCCAGCAAAGCGAAGCGGGGCGCGGGAGATACGCAGTATTTT. Translating gives CASKAKRGAGDTQYF. The rearrangement uses TRBV10-1 and TRBJ2-3; 7 bases map to TRBD2. The germline V gene encodes CDR1 WNHNN and CDR2 SYGVQD (reference sequence). This CDR3 is built from 15 residues. After removal of 7 bases from V and 5 bases from J, the junction contained 12 bases not matched to a gene.

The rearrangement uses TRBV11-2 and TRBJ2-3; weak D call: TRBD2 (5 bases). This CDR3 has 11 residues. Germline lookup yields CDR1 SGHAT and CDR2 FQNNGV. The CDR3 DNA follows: TGTGCGTCCCGGTCGGGGGATACGCAGTATTTT. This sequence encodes CASRSGDTQYF.